A single sample is the source of the 11 T cell receptor beta chains below, sequenced in a study. In TCRdb, the RT-PCR reads were re-called with MiXCR into one record per CDR3 protein. The sample contains about 680,000 distinct CDR3 sequences, approximately 14% of which appear only once. The sequenced sample consisted of memory CD4+ T cells from blood. The receptors originated from a female donor in good health, serving as a healthy control.

This clonotype appeared a few times. The chain links TRBV27 to TRBJ1-1; 9 bases line up with TRBD1. The CDR3 is 13 amino acids. V gave up 6 bases and J gave up 4 bases; unmatched junction bases: 3. Germline CDR1 and CDR2: MNHEY and SMNVEV (reference sequence). The CDR3 region is CASRQTGGTEAFF. For the CDR3, the DNA is TGTGCCAGCAGACAGACAGGGGGCACTGAAGCTTTCTTT.

The chain carries TRBV10-2 and TRBJ2-7; either TRBD1 or TRBD2 may supply D (5 bases each). Germline V CDR1 and CDR2: WSHSY, SAAADI. The CDR3 sequence is 13 residues long. Trimming removed 4 bases from V and 3 bases from J, with 10 bases in between. CDR3 sequence reads: CASSGGVYYEQYF. The CDR3 DNA sequence: TGCGCCAGCAGTGGAGGGGTCTACTACGAGCAGTACTTC.

V usage is TRBV7-6 and J usage is TRBJ2-1, with no clear D. The CDR3 runs 17 residues. Trimming left V 5 bases short and J 1 base short, with 18 bases between. Germline V gives CDR1 SGHVS, CDR2 FNYEAQ. The CDR3 spells CASSPPRNYRSYNEQFF. The DNA of the CDR3 is TGTGCCAGCAGCCCCCCCCGGAACTATAGATCCTACAATGAGCAGTTCTTC.

This chain joins TRBV6-1 and TRBJ2-1, with TRBD2 identical over 10 bases. This CDR3 comprises 15 residues. V dropped 2 bases and J dropped 8; count of bases not matched to a gene: 6. CDR1 and CDR2 (germline): MNHNS, SASEGT. CDR3 region: CASSEWSAGGDEQFF. In nucleotides, the CDR3 is TGTGCCAGCAGTGAATGGTCAGCGGGAGGGGATGAGCAGTTCTTC.

This clonotype has only a few counts. The CDR3, as DNA: TGTGCCAGCAGCGGCGGCCATGAAAAACTGTTTTTT. Encoded protein: CASSGGHEKLFF. V gene TRBV7-9 combines with J gene TRBJ1-4; D not certain. Between the trimmed V and J ends, which lost 5 bases and 6 bases, there was a span of 7 bases. The CDR3 has 12 residues. Germline CDR1 is SEHNR and CDR2 is FQNEAQ (reference sequence).

This clonotype was seen ten or more times. The rearrangement links TRBV4-2 to TRBJ2-3, with TRBD2 as a possible D gene (6 bases). The CDR3 is made up of 15 amino acids. The V and J ends lost 4 bases and 0 bases respectively, with 11 bases between them. CDR1 LGHNA and CDR2 YNFKEQ come from the germline V gene. The CDR3 reads CASSRASDSTDTQYF. In DNA, the CDR3 is TGTGCCAGCAGCCGGGCTAGCGACAGCACAGATACGCAGTATTTT.

This clonotype was counted between two and nine times. CDR3 DNA sequence: TGTGCCACCAGCCTGGGTAACTATGGCTACACCTTC. Amino acid sequence: CATSLGNYGYTF. The rearrangement links TRBV15 to TRBJ1-2; no clear D. The CDR3 is 12 residues long. Germline values: CDR1 LNHNV, CDR2 YYDKDF (reference sequence). The germline V and J ends were trimmed by 5 bases and 1 base, with 5 bases remaining between them.

This clonotype was seen a handful of times. This rearrangement joins TRBV5-1 to TRBJ2-1; 8 nucleotides agree with TRBD1. The ends lost 5 bases at V and 4 bases at J; junction bases unmatched: 5. CDR3 length equals 14 residues. Germline V gene data show CDR1 as SGHRS and CDR2 as YFSETQ. In DNA, the CDR3 is TGCGCCAGCAGTACAGGACAGGGATACAATGAGCAGTTCTTC. It yields the protein CASSTGQGYNEQFF.

The chain has TRBV5-1 and TRBJ2-7; D perhaps matches TRBD2 (6 bases). This CDR3 comprises 15 residues. V was clipped by 4 bases and J by 3 bases, with 17 bases between them. From germline, CDR1 is SGHRS and CDR2 YFSETQ. CDR3 nucleotides: TGCGCCAGCAGCGCGGGCGCGGGATCGGTCTACGAGCAGTACTTC. Its translation: CASSAGAGSVYEQYF.

This clonotype came up many times. V is TRBV27 and J is TRBJ1-1, with unresolved D. Trimming shortened V by 5 bases and J by 6 bases, and 22 bases separated the two germline ends. The CDR3 extends over 16 amino acids. Germline loops: CDR1 MNHEY, CDR2 SMNVEV (reference sequence). CDR3 region: CASSAHSGLGGAEAFF. DNA of the CDR3: TGTGCCAGCAGTGCACACTCGGGCCTCGGAGGCGCTGAAGCTTTCTTT.

The table lists this clonotype with a few counts. This chain links TRBV6-1 with TRBJ2-5; 9 bases are a match to TRBD1. Germline CDR1 MNHNS, CDR2 SASEGT. V shed 6 bases, J shed 6 bases, and the junction held 2 bases outside the gene matches. The length of the CDR3 is 12 residues. As DNA, the CDR3 is TGTGCCAGCAGAGGGACAGGGCAGACCCAGTACTTC. Amino acid sequence: CASRGTGQTQYF.